This TCR beta chain was identified during a study of CD8 T cells in Susac syndrome. Study-wide context: When blood was drawn, the patients with Susac syndrome were therapy-naive, on corticosteroids, or on intravenous immunoglobulin alone.

About this clonotype itself: Its antigen is not identified.

General observations from the study: It was acknowledged in the study that its TCR sequencing and HLA analysis involved a relatively small number of individuals.

RNA, at about 0.5 to 1 ug, was reverse transcribed with random hexamers. TCRdb reprocessed the immunoSEQ multiplex PCR reads via MiXCR and lists one record per CDR3 protein. The sample contains about 90,000 distinct CDR3 sequences, about 96% of which appear only once. The authors sequenced TCR beta from blood CD8+ and CD4+ T cells. The authors negatively isolated CD8+ and CD4+ T cells and FACS-enriched TEMRA cells. The receptor's source is a human donor with Susac syndrome. Source material: CD8+ T cells from PBMCs.

The CDR3 is CASSFEEGLEQYF. In nucleotides, the CDR3 is TGTGCCAGCAGCTTTGAGGAGGGCCTCGAGCAGTACTTC. The rearrangement links TRBV7-2 to TRBJ2-7, with D perhaps matching TRBD2 (6 bases). V was shortened by 3 bases and J by 6 bases, with 12 bases between the two germline ends. The germline V gene encodes CDR1 SGHTA and CDR2 FQGNSA. The CDR3 runs to 13 residues.